A selection of T cell receptor beta chains follows, all from one sample in a study of T-cell reconstitution after alpha-beta-depleted transplantation in children. A single record per CDR3 protein comes from TCRdb applying MiXCR to the PCR reads. The sample lists 200,000 to 250,000 distinct CDR3 sequences, 7.5% to 9.5% occurring once. The sample in question was PBMCs, mostly from graft donor cells, obtained 180 days after TCRalphabeta/CD19-depleted stem cell transplant. The receptors stem from a male patient between 5 and 17 years old who had a stem cell transplant for acute lymphoblastic leukemia, so the T cells may come from the graft donor. The CDR3 runs from the conserved cysteine through the conserved F or W. Each record gives: CDR3 DNA, CDR3 protein, clone size, J gene, V gene, D gene. A D gene is named only where the DNA matches it firmly. Clone size is stated in some rows and not others, as once, few, many or a class when expanded.

CDR3 DNA: TGCAGTGCTAGAGGGGTAGCGGGGGGGAACAATGAGCAGTTCTTC; CDR3 protein: CSARGVAGGNNEQFF; clone size: many; J gene: TRBJ2-1; V gene: TRBV20-1; D gene: TRBD2
CDR3 DNA: TGTGCCAGCAGCTTAGTACCCGATCTAGCGGGCTACGAGCAGTACTTC; CDR3 protein: CASSLVPDLAGYEQYF; clone size: .; J gene: TRBJ2-7; V gene: TRBV7-8; D gene: TRBD2
CDR3 DNA: TGTGCCAGTAGTCCCCGGTCGGGAGACTCACCCCTCCACTTT; CDR3 protein: CASSPRSGDSPLHF; clone size: few; J gene: TRBJ1-6; V gene: TRBV19; D gene: .
CDR3 DNA: TGTGCCAGCAGCCCCGGCATTGGGGATTACTACGAGCAGTACTTC; CDR3 protein: CASSPGIGDYYEQYF; clone size: many; J gene: TRBJ2-7; V gene: TRBV7-6; D gene: .
CDR3 DNA: TGCGCCAGCAGCCAAGATATTGGATCAAGCTACGAGCAGTACTTC; CDR3 protein: CASSQDIGSSYEQYF; clone size: many; J gene: TRBJ2-7; V gene: TRBV4-3; D gene: .
CDR3 DNA: TGTGCCAGCACCCCGTCAAGTGGGAATCAGCCCCAGCATTTT; CDR3 protein: CASTPSSGNQPQHF; clone size: many; J gene: TRBJ1-5; V gene: TRBV5-8; D gene: .
CDR3 DNA: TGTGCCAGCAGCCAAATACCTAGCGGGAGGGCCGCGTACAATGAGCAGTTCTTC; CDR3 protein: CASSQIPSGRAAYNEQFF; clone size: many; J gene: TRBJ2-1; V gene: TRBV4-2; D gene: TRBD2
CDR3 DNA: TGTGCCAGCAGTCCCGGCCCACGGGGAAGTAGTGGTGAGCAGTTCTTC; CDR3 protein: CASSPGPRGSSGEQFF; clone size: many; J gene: TRBJ2-1; V gene: TRBV12-3/TRBV12-4; D gene: .
CDR3 DNA: TGTGCCAGCAGACATACTAGCGGGAGCTCCTACGAGCAGTACTTC; CDR3 protein: CASRHTSGSSYEQYF; clone size: many; J gene: TRBJ2-7; V gene: TRBV12-3/TRBV12-4; D gene: TRBD2
CDR3 DNA: TGTGCCAGCAGCCAAAGGACAGGGACTGCTAACTATGGCTACACCTTC; CDR3 protein: CASSQRTGTANYGYTF; clone size: few; J gene: TRBJ1-2; V gene: TRBV3-1; D gene: TRBD1
CDR3 DNA: TGTGCCAGCAGCGCGACAGGGGACACTGAAGCTTTCTTT; CDR3 protein: CASSATGDTEAFF; clone size: many; J gene: TRBJ1-1; V gene: TRBV7-9; D gene: TRBD1
CDR3 DNA: TGCGCCAGCAGCCGTAGCGGGTCCGCCTACGAGCAGTACTTC; CDR3 protein: CASSRSGSAYEQYF; clone size: few; J gene: TRBJ2-7; V gene: TRBV5-1; D gene: TRBD2
CDR3 DNA: TGCAGTGCTAGAAATAAGGGACACACTCAAGAGACCCAGTACTTC; CDR3 protein: CSARNKGHTQETQYF; clone size: many; J gene: TRBJ2-5; V gene: TRBV20-1; D gene: .
CDR3 DNA: TGTGCCAGCAGTCCCCGTTCTGATGGCTACACCTTC; CDR3 protein: CASSPRSDGYTF; clone size: many; J gene: TRBJ1-2; V gene: TRBV12-3/TRBV12-4; D gene: .
CDR3 DNA: TGTGCCAGCAGCTTGTCGGGGGCGTATAGCACAGATACGCAGTATTTT; CDR3 protein: CASSLSGAYSTDTQYF; clone size: .; J gene: TRBJ2-3; V gene: TRBV7-2; D gene: .
CDR3 DNA: TGTGCCACCAGCAGGGACAGACATAGCAATCAGCCCCAGCATTTT; CDR3 protein: CATSRDRHSNQPQHF; clone size: many; J gene: TRBJ1-5; V gene: TRBV15; D gene: .
CDR3 DNA: TGTGCCAGCAGTTACTCGAGGACGGTAACTAGCACAGATACGCAGTATTTT; CDR3 protein: CASSYSRTVTSTDTQYF; clone size: many; J gene: TRBJ2-3; V gene: TRBV6-5; D gene: .
CDR3 DNA: TGCAGCGGCGGACTAGCGGGGAGCACAGATACGCAGTATTTT; CDR3 protein: CSGGLAGSTDTQYF; clone size: many; J gene: TRBJ2-3; V gene: TRBV29-1; D gene: TRBD2
CDR3 DNA: TGTGCCAGCAGCACCCGCGAGGGGACGAACACCGGGGAGCTGTTTTTT; CDR3 protein: CASSTREGTNTGELFF; clone size: .; J gene: TRBJ2-2; V gene: TRBV7-8; D gene: .
CDR3 DNA: TGCAGTGCTAGAGGGACAGACCGCAATCAGCCCCAGCATTTT; CDR3 protein: CSARGTDRNQPQHF; clone size: many; J gene: TRBJ1-5; V gene: TRBV20-1; D gene: .
CDR3 DNA: TGTGCCAGCAGTAATCTCGGGACAGCGATGAACACTGAAGCTTTCTTT; CDR3 protein: CASSNLGTAMNTEAFF; clone size: many; J gene: TRBJ1-1; V gene: TRBV6-5; D gene: TRBD1
CDR3 DNA: TGTGCTAGCAGCGCAGACTTACGAGAGGAGCAGTTCTTC; CDR3 protein: CASSADLREEQFF; clone size: many; J gene: TRBJ2-1; V gene: TRBV7-7; D gene: .
CDR3 DNA: TGCAGTGCTAGAGACCCTCTCACAGATACGCAGTATTTT; CDR3 protein: CSARDPLTDTQYF; clone size: many; J gene: TRBJ2-3; V gene: TRBV20-1; D gene: .
CDR3 DNA: TGTGCCAGCAGCTTAGGCGGCGTGGAGCTGTTTTTT; CDR3 protein: CASSLGGVELFF; clone size: many; J gene: TRBJ2-2; V gene: TRBV7-6; D gene: .
CDR3 DNA: TGTGCCAGCAGTTTAAGGGGGGGAGAGACCCAGTACTTC; CDR3 protein: CASSLRGGETQYF; clone size: many; J gene: TRBJ2-5; V gene: TRBV12-3/TRBV12-4; D gene: .
CDR3 DNA: TGTGCCAGCAGTTCGGGACAGGGGGGAAACATTCAGTACTTC; CDR3 protein: CASSSGQGGNIQYF; clone size: many; J gene: TRBJ2-4; V gene: TRBV27; D gene: TRBD1
CDR3 DNA: TGTGCCATCAGGGGGGCGGGGGGCCACGAGCAGTACTTC; CDR3 protein: CAIRGAGGHEQYF; clone size: many; J gene: TRBJ2-7; V gene: TRBV10-3; D gene: TRBD2
CDR3 DNA: TGCGCCAGCAGCTTGACGGGACAGAGCACAGATACGCAGTATTTT; CDR3 protein: CASSLTGQSTDTQYF; clone size: many; J gene: TRBJ2-3; V gene: TRBV5-1; D gene: TRBD1
CDR3 DNA: TGTGCCAGTAGTACCAACAGGATCAATCAGCCCCAGCATTTT; CDR3 protein: CASSTNRINQPQHF; clone size: many; J gene: TRBJ1-5; V gene: TRBV19; D gene: .
CDR3 DNA: TGCAGTGCTACGGACAGGGTAGCTGGAAACACCATATATTTT; CDR3 protein: CSATDRVAGNTIYF; clone size: many; J gene: TRBJ1-3; V gene: TRBV20-1; D gene: TRBD1
CDR3 DNA: TGTGCCAGCAGCTACATGGGGGGCGCCTACAATGAGCAGTTCTTC; CDR3 protein: CASSYMGGAYNEQFF; clone size: .; J gene: TRBJ2-1; V gene: TRBV7-2; D gene: .
CDR3 DNA: TGCGCCAGCAGTCAATGGGGCAGGCCCACAACTAATGAAAAACTGTTTTTT; CDR3 protein: CASSQWGRPTTNEKLFF; clone size: .; J gene: TRBJ1-4; V gene: TRBV23-1; D gene: .
CDR3 DNA: TGTGCCAGCAGCAATACCGGGGGGAAAGACGGCTACACCTTC; CDR3 protein: CASSNTGGKDGYTF; clone size: many; J gene: TRBJ1-2; V gene: TRBV7-9; D gene: .
CDR3 DNA: TGTGCCAGCAAGTTTACCTCCTACGGACCACCCAATGAGCAGTTCTTC; CDR3 protein: CASKFTSYGPPNEQFF; clone size: many; J gene: TRBJ2-1; V gene: TRBV28; D gene: .
CDR3 DNA: TGTGCCAGCAGCCCTAGCGAGAACACCGGGGAGCTGTTTTTT; CDR3 protein: CASSPSENTGELFF; clone size: many; J gene: TRBJ2-2; V gene: TRBV12-3/TRBV12-4; D gene: .
CDR3 DNA: TGTGCCAGCAGCGTAGTACCCGGGACAGTAGAGACCCAGTACTTC; CDR3 protein: CASSVVPGTVETQYF; clone size: many; J gene: TRBJ2-5; V gene: TRBV9; D gene: TRBD1
CDR3 DNA: TGTGCCAGCAGCTTCAGCAGGTCCCCAGATACGCAGTATTTT; CDR3 protein: CASSFSRSPDTQYF; clone size: few; J gene: TRBJ2-3; V gene: TRBV7-3; D gene: .
CDR3 DNA: TGTGCCAGCAGTTTTCTCAGGGCCACAGATACGCAGTATTTT; CDR3 protein: CASSFLRATDTQYF; clone size: many; J gene: TRBJ2-3; V gene: TRBV12-3/TRBV12-4; D gene: .
CDR3 DNA: TGCGCCAGCAGCCGGGCGGCTTTTCAAGAGACCCAGTACTTC; CDR3 protein: CASSRAAFQETQYF; clone size: many; J gene: TRBJ2-5; V gene: TRBV5-1; D gene: .
CDR3 DNA: TGTGCCAGCAGTTTTATGGGGGGCGCGGGTGGCTACACCTTC; CDR3 protein: CASSFMGGAGGYTF; clone size: few; J gene: TRBJ1-2; V gene: TRBV12-3/TRBV12-4; D gene: .
CDR3 DNA: TGTGCCAGTAGTAGGATACACGGCACTGAAGCTTTCTTT; CDR3 protein: CASSRIHGTEAFF; clone size: many; J gene: TRBJ1-1; V gene: TRBV19; D gene: .
CDR3 DNA: TGTGCCAGCAGAATGCACTCTGGGGCCAACGTCCTGACTTTC; CDR3 protein: CASRMHSGANVLTF; clone size: .; J gene: TRBJ2-6; V gene: TRBV6-1; D gene: .